The rows below give T cell receptor beta chains drawn from one sample of a study of T cells in localized non-small cell lung cancer. The repertoire was sequenced with immunoSEQ multiplex PCR; TCRdb's copy has only in-frame clones and lacks some. This repertoire shows roughly 1,500 clones, approximately 30% found once; its top ten account for about 9.4%. The sequencing here drew on normal lung tissue next to the tumor, taken before any cancer treatment. The receptor source for this set is a male donor at least 60 years old with stage II lung adenocarcinoma. Both conserved end residues are part of each CDR3. A D gene is named only where the DNA matches it firmly. Some rows mark clone size as missing; the rest say once, few, many or name a class of expanded clone.

d_call,j_call,v_call,clone_size,cdr3_nt,cdr3_aa
.,TRBJ2-3,TRBV7-5,.,TGTGCCAGCAGCTTGGGACAGGGGAAAGATACGCAGTATTTT,CASSLGQGKDTQYF
.,TRBJ1-5,TRBV7-1,few,TGTGCCAGCAGCCCGGACAGAAATCAGCCCCAGCATTTT,CASSPDRNQPQHF
TRBD1,TRBJ1-5,TRBV28,.,TGTGCCAGCAGTTTATCGCGCAGGGGGGAACAGCCCCAGCATTTT,CASSLSRRGEQPQHF
.,TRBJ1-3,TRBV9,.,TGTGCCAGCAGCGCGACAGTGGAGGCCAATTACAGAAACACCATATATTTT,CASSATVEANYRNTIYF
.,TRBJ2-3,TRBV30,.,TGTGCCTGCTCTATGGTCACAGATACGCAGTATTTT,CACSMVTDTQYF
TRBD1,TRBJ2-5,TRBV11-3,medium-sized,TGTGCCAGCAGCAACTCCGGGACAGGGGCCCTAAAAGAGACCCAGTACTTC,CASSNSGTGALKETQYF
TRBD2,TRBJ2-1,TRBV10-2,.,TGCGCCAGCCGGGAGGGAATAAACAATGAGCAGTTCTTC,CASREGINNEQFF
.,TRBJ2-7,TRBV25-1,.,TGTGCCAGCAGTTCCGGGGCTGCAAACATCTACGAGCAGTACTTC,CASSSGAANIYEQYF
TRBD2,TRBJ2-5,TRBV29-1,.,TGCAGCGTCGTCCCTTGGGGTAGCGGGAGCAGAGAGACCCAGTACTTC,CSVVPWGSGSRETQYF
TRBD1,TRBJ1-1,TRBV29-1,.,TGCAGCGGATGGGGGCTTACAGGGGATTACACTGAAGCTTTCTTT,CSGWGLTGDYTEAFF
TRBD2,TRBJ2-5,TRBV30,.,TGTGCCTGGGGCGGGAGTGGAAAGACCCAGTACTTC,CAWGGSGKTQYF
.,TRBJ2-5,TRBV6-8,large,TGTGCCAGCCAGAAGAACCTAGCGATACAAGAGACCCAGTACTTC,CASQKNLAIQETQYF
TRBD2,TRBJ2-3,TRBV6-8,.,TGTGCCAGCACTTCGCAGCGGGGGATCACAGATACGCAGTATTTT,CASTSQRGITDTQYF
TRBD1,TRBJ2-7,TRBV19,few,TGTGCCAGTAGTATCGACAGGGGGAACTACGAGCAGTACTTC,CASSIDRGNYEQYF
.,TRBJ2-3,TRBV29-1,.,TGCAGCGTTGACGATGGAAGCACAGATACGCAGTATTTT,CSVDDGSTDTQYF
.,TRBJ2-6,TRBV11-3,.,TGTGCCAGCAGCTTGGGGGGGCCTGGGGCCAACGTCCTGACTTTC,CASSLGGPGANVLTF
TRBD2,TRBJ2-1,TRBV30,.,TGTGGCGGGAGGGCGTCTAGATACAATGAGCAGTTCTTC,CGGRASRYNEQFF
.,TRBJ2-1,TRBV10-2,.,TGCGCCAGCAGTGAAAATTGGGGGGACAATGAGCAGTTCTTC,CASSENWGDNEQFF
.,TRBJ2-2,TRBV11-3,few,TGTGCCAGCAGCCCCGGGGGGCCGAACACCGGGGAGCTGTTTTTT,CASSPGGPNTGELFF
.,TRBJ1-1,TRBV25-1,few,TGTGCCAGCACCTCGCCATCGGGGGTGGTCGCTTTCTTT,CASTSPSGVVAFF
TRBD1,TRBJ2-1,TRBV11-3,medium-sized,TGTGCCAGCAGGTCCACAGGGGGTCGGTACAATGAGCAGTTCTTC,CASRSTGGRYNEQFF
TRBD2,TRBJ2-2,TRBV11-3,.,TGTGCCAGCAGCTTGGGGACTAGCGGGGCGAACACCGGGGAGCTGTTTTTT,CASSLGTSGANTGELFF
TRBD2,TRBJ2-3,TRBV6-8,medium-sized,TGTGCCAGCAGTTACTGGCCTAGCGGGAGACCAGATACGCAGTATTTT,CASSYWPSGRPDTQYF
.,TRBJ1-4,TRBV19,few,TGTGCCAGCATATCGGGGCCGACTGAAAAACTGTTTTTT,CASISGPTEKLFF
.,TRBJ2-7,TRBV11-3,few,TGTGCCAGCAGCTTGAACGCAGGGGGGTTCTACGAGCAGTACTTC,CASSLNAGGFYEQYF
.,TRBJ2-3,TRBV5-1,few,TGCGCCAGCACCAATGACACTAGCACAGATACGCAGTATTTT,CASTNDTSTDTQYF
.,TRBJ1-3,TRBV30,few,TGTGCCTGGACTCCAACGGGAAACACCATATATTTT,CAWTPTGNTIYF
TRBD2,TRBJ2-7,TRBV27,.,TGTGCCAGCAGTAGCGGGAGTTCCGAGCAGTACTTC,CASSSGSSEQYF
TRBD2,TRBJ2-5,TRBV15,large,TGTGCCACCAGCAGACCCCCTAGCGGGAGCGAGACCCAGTACTTC,CATSRPPSGSETQYF
TRBD2,TRBJ2-7,TRBV12-5,.,TGTGCTAGTGGTTTGGCACAGGGATTGCAACTAGCGGGGGCCTACGAGCAGTACTTC,CASGLAQGLQLAGAYEQYF
.,TRBJ2-1,TRBV6-8,.,TGTGCCAGCAGTTATAGAGGCCCCAGCTCCTACAATGAGCAGTTCTTC,CASSYRGPSSYNEQFF
.,TRBJ1-2,TRBV6-8,large,TGTGCCAGCAGACAAAACTCCGGGACTCTCGAGGGGATGGGGACCTTC,CASRQNSGTLEGMGTF
.,TRBJ1-1,TRBV5-1,.,TGCGCCAGCAGCTCTTCGACAGTGAACACTGAAGCTTTCTTT,CASSSSTVNTEAFF
TRBD2,TRBJ2-2,TRBV18,.,TGTGCCAGCTCACGCCAAGTCCGGACTAGCGGGAGGGCCTACACCGGGGAGCTGTTTTTT,CASSRQVRTSGRAYTGELFF
.,TRBJ1-1,TRBV28,.,TGTGCCAGCAGTCGCCCGGGGGTTGGTCGGGCTTTCTTT,CASSRPGVGRAFF
TRBD2,TRBJ2-3,TRBV6-8,medium-sized,TGTGCCAGCACCCCAGAAGGACAGAAGACGGGACTAGCCTCGTCGGATACGCAGTATTTT,CASTPEGQKTGLASSDTQYF
TRBD1,TRBJ2-7,TRBV15,.,TGTGCCACCAGCGGGACAGACTATCTTTACGAGCAGTACTTC,CATSGTDYLYEQYF
.,TRBJ2-1,TRBV30,.,TGTGCCTGGGGGGGCCAAGCGGCCCTCTACAATGAGCAGTTCTTC,CAWGGQAALYNEQFF
TRBD1,TRBJ1-1,TRBV6-8,few,TGTGCCAGCAGTTACCCTAGGGGGCTGTTCACTGAAGCTTTCTTT,CASSYPRGLFTEAFF
TRBD2,TRBJ2-7,TRBV28,.,TGTGCCAGCAGAGGGGTCGGCGGGAGGAGCGAGCAGTACTTC,CASRGVGGRSEQYF
.,TRBJ2-5,TRBV6-8,large,TGTGCCAGCAGTTACGACCACTTGGGAGAGACCCAGTACTTC,CASSYDHLGETQYF
.,TRBJ2-7,TRBV10-2,.,TGCGCCAGCGGACAAGACAACGAGTACGAGCAGTACTTC,CASGQDNEYEQYF
.,TRBJ1-1,TRBV28,few,TGTGCCAGCAGAGCCGACGGGGGGAAGGCTGAAGCTTTCTTT,CASRADGGKAEAFF
.,TRBJ1-4,TRBV6-8,medium-sized,TGTGCCAGCAGTGACTCAGGACAGCTTAATGAAAAACTGTTTTTT,CASSDSGQLNEKLFF
TRBD2,TRBJ2-7,TRBV15,large,TGTGCCACCAGCAGAGATAATAAAAGGACTAGCGTCTACGAGCAGTACTTC,CATSRDNKRTSVYEQYF
TRBD1,TRBJ1-1,TRBV9,few,TGTGCCAGCAGTGCCGGACAGGGGAGGAACACTGAAGCTTTCTTT,CASSAGQGRNTEAFF
.,TRBJ2-2,TRBV9,few,TGTGCCAGCAGCGAGGCCGTCGGCGGTACCGGGGAGCTGTTTTTT,CASSEAVGGTGELFF
.,TRBJ1-1,TRBV6-8,few,TGTGCCAGCAGTTTATACGGGGGCCAGTTGACCACTGAAGCTTTCTTT,CASSLYGGQLTTEAFF